Each of the 23 T cell receptor beta chains below was sequenced from the same sample in a study of OX40 agonist ivuxolimab in advanced cancers. Produced via immunoSEQ multiplex PCR; TCRdb's table is partial and in-frame only. The sample comprises tens of thousands of clones, about 80% of which are singletons, and approximately 1.5% rests with the top ten. Sequenced material: CD4+ or CD8+ T cells sorted from blood, taken in a trial of the OX40 agonist ivuxolimab. The origin of the receptors is an adult with an advanced solid tumor such as melanoma, head and neck, liver or kidney cancer.

V usage is TRBV5-6 and J usage is TRBJ2-3, with 11 bases lining up with TRBD2. The CDR3 sequence is 19 residues long. V dropped 4 bases and J dropped 0; count of bases not matched to a gene: 13. The germline V gene encodes CDR1 SGHDT and CDR2 YYEEEE. CDR3 DNA: TGTGCCAGCAGCCCCGGGGGGCTAGCGGGGGGCCGGAGCACAGATACGCAGTATTTT. Its translation is CASSPGGLAGGRSTDTQYF.

The rearrangement links TRBV18 to TRBJ1-4, with no clear D. The CDR3 length is 17 residues. V was shortened by 0 bases and J by 4 bases, with 15 bases between the two germline ends. CDR1 KGHSH and CDR2 LQKENI come from the germline V gene. CDR3 DNA: TGTGCCAGCTCACCACCCGGTCGGCAGCATGGTAATGAAAAACTGTTTTTT. Encoded protein: CASSPPGRQHGNEKLFF.

V usage is TRBV19 and J usage is TRBJ2-2; 9 bases are a match to TRBD1. The CDR3 contains 14 residues. After removal of 5 bases from V and 5 bases from J, the junction contained 3 bases not matched to a gene. CDR1 is LNHDA and CDR2 is SQIVND in the germline V gene (reference sequence). CDR3 in amino acids: CASSGQGRTGELFF. CDR3 DNA: TGTGCCAGTAGTGGACAGGGGCGAACCGGGGAGCTGTTTTTT.

Only a few counts were recorded for this clone. The chain employs TRBV7-8 and TRBJ1-2, with a possible D match to TRBD1 (6 bases). Trimming pared 0 bases from V and 7 bases from J, leaving 12 bases between. The CDR3 consists of 14 residues. Germline V CDR1 and CDR2: SGHVS, FQNEAQ. CDR3: CASSLATNRAGYTF. The CDR3 DNA follows: TGTGCCAGCAGCTTAGCGACAAACAGGGCTGGCTACACCTTC.

The chain has TRBV5-6 and TRBJ1-5; 9 nucleotides agree with TRBD1. This CDR3 has 16 residues. Germline values: CDR1 SGHDT, CDR2 YYEEEE. Trimming cost V 2 bases and J 1 base; bases outside gene matches: 4. CDR3 loop: CASSFTQGASNQPQHF. CDR3 DNA sequence: TGTGCCAGCAGCTTCACACAGGGGGCAAGCAATCAGCCCCAGCATTTT. Full variable domain (missing parts from reference TRBV5-6 and TRBJ1-5): DAGVTQSPTHLIKTRGQQVTLRCSPKSGHDTVSWYQQALGQGPQFIFQYYEEEERQRGNFPDRFSGHQFPNYSSELNVNALLLGDSALYLCASSFTQGASNQPQHFGDGTRLSIL.

The chain employs TRBV5-1 and TRBJ2-3, with D possibly being TRBD1 (5 bases). The germline CDR1 and CDR2 sequences are SGHRS and YFSETQ. V lost 2 bases to trimming and J lost 8 bases, with 9 bases between them. CDR3 size: 12 residues. As DNA, the CDR3 is TGCGCCAGCAGCTTTGACCAGGGTACGCAGTATTTT. Its protein product is CASSFDQGTQYF.

The genes are TRBV6-5 and TRBJ2-7; 10 bases match TRBD1. The CDR3 consists of 14 residues. Germline V gives CDR1 MNHEY, CDR2 SVGAGI. Trimming took 5 bases from V and 4 from J; bases not matched to a gene: 5. The chain's CDR3 is CASSEAGQGYEQYF. In DNA, the CDR3 is TGTGCCAGCAGTGAGGCGGGACAGGGGTACGAGCAGTACTTC.

J is TRBJ1-5 and V is TRBV19; perhaps TRBD1 as D (5 bases). The CDR3 has 15 residues. V lost 3 bases to trimming and J lost 2 bases, with 11 bases between them. Per the germline V gene, CDR1 is LNHDA and CDR2 is SQIVND (reference sequence). This CDR3 is CASSIGGYGNQPQHF. The CDR3 region has the DNA TGTGCCAGTAGTATCGGGGGGTATGGCAATCAGCCCCAGCATTTT.

Of note for this clone: It may be a read error: a sequence one base away is much more abundant. DNA of the CDR3: TGTGCCAGTAGTCCCCTCTGGGACAATAACTATGGCTACACCTTC. This encodes CASSPLWDNNYGYTF. The gene calls are TRBV19 and TRBJ1-2; D is perhaps TRBD1 (6 bases). The V end lost 5 bases, the J end lost 1 base, and 14 bases lay between the germline ends. The CDR3 is made up of 15 amino acids. Germline loops: CDR1 LNHDA, CDR2 SQIVND (reference sequence).

The rearrangement links TRBV6-1 to TRBJ2-2, with D possibly called TRBD1 or TRBD2 (5 bases each). V gave up 7 bases and J gave up 3 bases, with 12 bases separating them. The CDR3 contains 14 residues. CDR1 is MNHNS and CDR2 is SASEGT in the germline V gene. CDR3 in DNA: TGTGCCAGCAAAGAGGGGTCCCACACCGGGGAGCTGTTTTTT. Its translation is CASKEGSHTGELFF.

V is TRBV11-2 and J is TRBJ2-5; TRBD2 matches 11 bases. The CDR3 covers 17 residues. After removal of 1 base from V and 2 bases from J, the junction contained 6 bases not matched to a gene. Germline assignment: CDR1 SGHAT and CDR2 FQNNGV. The CDR3 coding sequence is TGTGCCAGCAGCTTAGGAGGGGGACTAGCGGAGCAAGAGACCCAGTACTTC. Protein sequence: CASSLGGGLAEQETQYF.

This rearrangement joins TRBV6-1 to TRBJ1-1; TRBD1 might be the D (6 bases). This CDR3 contains 13 residues. The germline gives CDR1 MNHNS, CDR2 SASEGT. V dropped 5 bases and J dropped 4 bases, with 11 bases sitting between them. The CDR3 reads CASSHREGTEAFF. CDR3 nucleotides: TGTGCCAGCAGTCACAGGGAGGGCACTGAAGCTTTCTTT.

The sample holds a few counts of this clone. CDR3 bases: TGTGCCAGTATCCAATACGGGACAAAACAGGGGCCCCAGCATTTT. Residues: CASIQYGTKQGPQHF. J is TRBJ1-5 and V is TRBV19, with D maybe TRBD1 (6 bases). V lost 7 bases and J 9 bases, leaving 22 bases between the germline ends. Germline V gene sequence: CDR1 LNHDA, CDR2 SQIVND (reference sequence). The CDR3 loop spans 15 amino acids.

The chain joins TRBV6-5 to TRBJ2-1, with 7 bases that match TRBD1. The CDR3 runs 15 residues. The V and J ends lost 5 bases and 4 bases, in that order; junction bases with no gene match: 8. Germline V gene data show CDR1 as MNHEY and CDR2 as SVGAGI. DNA for the CDR3: TGTGCCAGCAGTCTGAAAGGGGGCGCGTACAATGAGCAGTTCTTC. Amino acid sequence: CASSLKGGAYNEQFF.

The chain links TRBV2 to TRBJ1-6, with 8 positions matching TRBD1. V trimming: 6 bases; J trimming: 0 bases; junction bases outside the gene matches: 4. CDR3 size: 16 residues. Germline loops: CDR1 SNHLY, CDR2 FYNNEI. CDR3 sequence (DNA): TGTGCCAGCAGGGCAACAGGGGGCTCCTATAATTCACCCCTCCACTTT. Translated, it gives CASRATGGSYNSPLHF.

The chain couples TRBV5-4 to TRBJ1-2; D not certain. V lost 3 bases and J 0 bases, leaving 12 bases between the germline ends. This CDR3 has 15 amino acids. Germline V gives CDR1 SGHNT, CDR2 YYREEE (reference sequence). DNA for the CDR3: TGTGCCAGCAGCTCCCTGCGTGCATCTAACTATGGCTACACCTTC. Translation: CASSSLRASNYGYTF.

Here the CDR3 reads CASSLVGQVVADTQYF. The CDR3 DNA sequence: TGTGCCAGCAGCTTAGTGGGGCAGGTTGTCGCAGATACGCAGTATTTT. J is TRBJ2-3 and V is TRBV7-9; possible D gene TRBD1, 5 bases. The germline V gene encodes CDR1 SEHNR and CDR2 FQNEAQ (reference sequence). Trimming shortened V by 1 base and J by 4 bases, and 15 bases separated the two germline ends. The CDR3 extends over 16 amino acids.

The V and J genes are TRBV4-1 and TRBJ2-3, with 7 bases that match TRBD1. CDR3 length: 14 residues. Trimming at V came to 1 base and at J to 4 bases, leaving 2 bases not matched to a gene. From germline, CDR1 is MGHRA and CDR2 YSYEKL. The CDR3 DNA follows: TGCGCCAGCAGCCAAGTAAGGGGGCCAGATACGCAGTATTTT. It translates to CASSQVRGPDTQYF.

This chain joins TRBV7-9 and TRBJ1-4, with TRBD1 as a possible D gene (5 bases). The germline gives CDR1 SEHNR, CDR2 FQNEAQ (reference sequence). The CDR3 covers 15 residues. The V end lost 5 bases, the J end lost 7 bases, and 17 bases lay between the germline ends. CDR3 in amino acids: CASSLKKGPSEKLFF. CDR3 bases: TGTGCCAGCAGCCTAAAAAAGGGGCCGAGTGAAAAACTGTTTTTT.

The V gene is TRBV7-2, the J gene TRBJ1-2; TRBD1 aligns across 9 bases. This CDR3 has 14 residues. Germline trimming cut 6 bases from V and 8 bases from J; bases unmatched to any gene: 10. Germline V gene lookup returns CDR1 SGHTA and CDR2 FQGNSA. The CDR3 protein is CASRGRTGVDGYTF. The CDR3 bases are TGTGCCAGCAGGGGTCGGACAGGGGTGGACGGCTACACCTTC.

The rearrangement links TRBV19 to TRBJ2-2; 7 bases match TRBD1. Unmatched junction bases numbered 9, after V lost 4 bases and J lost 4 bases. The CDR3 has 16 residues. The germline V gene has CDR1 LNHDA and CDR2 SQIVND (reference sequence). The CDR3 loop reads CASSSQGQTFTGELFF. The CDR3 DNA follows: TGTGCCAGTAGTAGCCAGGGACAGACCTTCACCGGGGAGCTGTTTTTT.

The chain carries TRBV28 and TRBJ1-5; TRBD1 is a possible D gene (6 bases). In germline, CDR1 is MDHEN, CDR2 SYDVKM. V was shortened by 2 bases and J by 2 bases, with 13 bases between the two germline ends. The CDR3 sequence is 16 residues long. The CDR3 loop reads CASSLRRGGGNQPQHF. In DNA, the CDR3 is TGTGCCAGCAGTTTAAGGAGGGGGGGCGGCAATCAGCCCCAGCATTTT. Filled out from reference TRBV28 and TRBJ1-5, the complete variable domain reads DVKVTQSSRYLVKRTGEKVFLECVQDMDHENMFWYRQDPGLGLRLIYFSYDVKMKEKGDIPEGYSVSREKKERFSLILESASTNQTSMYLCASSLRRGGGNQPQHFGDGTRLSIL.

The chain uses TRBV28 and TRBJ2-7; the match to TRBD1 covers 9 bases. After removal of 3 bases from V and 5 bases from J, the junction contained 8 bases not matched to a gene. This CDR3 spans 15 amino acids. The germline V gene has CDR1 MDHEN and CDR2 SYDVKM. Written as DNA, the CDR3 is TGTGCCAGCAGTTTTCAGGACAGGGGAGCGGACGAGCAGTACTTC. This encodes CASSFQDRGADEQYF.